The present T cell receptor beta chain was sequenced within a study of blood T cell repertoires in COVID-19. Study-wide context: COVID-19 samples from acute and convalescent phases originated in the United States, Italy and Spain. From T cells, B-cell-depleted T cells, or PBMCs came the material, which was cDNA or gDNA.

As originally analysed: Quantification of nucleated cells was approximated via reference gene primer amplification. The repertoire was sequenced with immunoSEQ multiplex PCR; TCRdb's copy has only in-frame clones and lacks some. Clone size and V and J calls were adopted from that table, with D and trimming inferred from the DNA. The table has some 70,000 clones, approximately 86% seen once. Germline assignment: CDR1 SNHLY and CDR2 FYNNEI. Trimming pared 5 bases from V and 4 bases from J, leaving 17 bases between. There are 15 residues in the CDR3. The TCR originated in a woman aged 55-69 years with acute or convalescent COVID-19. The chain uses TRBV2 and TRBJ2-5, with a tentative D call TRBD2 (5 bases). The sequenced sample was peripheral blood. CDR3 region: CASSFGGEGSETQYF. The CDR3 region has the DNA TGTGCCAGCAGTTTTGGAGGAGAGGGATCAGAGACCCAGTACTTC. Drawing the rest from reference TRBV2 and TRBJ2-5, the complete variable domain is EPEVTQTPSHQVTQMGQEVILRCVPISNHLYFYWYRQILGQKVEFLVSFYNNEISEKSEIFDDQFSVERPDGSNFTLKIRSTKLEDSAMYFCASSFGGEGSETQYFGPGTRLLVL.